Included here is one T cell receptor (beta chain) sequence, with context. In germline, CDR1 is MDHEN, CDR2 SYDVKM. V was clipped by 6 bases and J by 9 bases, with 15 bases between them. The CDR3 spans 13 residues. Original processing methods: The assay estimated nucleated cells by amplifying reference gene primers. Some clones are missing from TCRdb's copy, which holds only in-frame ones; the method was immunoSEQ multiplex PCR. D and trimming come from the DNA, and the V and J calls and clone size come from that table. The sample holds about 70,000 clones; around 83% are singletons and the top ten take almost 4%. This record belongs to a study of blood T cell repertoires in COVID-19. Overall study: Researchers got acute and convalescent COVID-19 samples from the United States, Italy and Spain. T cells, B-cell-depleted T cells, or PBMCs supplied cDNA or gDNA.

The TCR originated in a man between 65 and 85 years old with active COVID-19. The rearrangement uses TRBV28 and TRBJ2-1, with a weak D call TRBD1 (5 bases). The sequencing sample was made of peripheral blood. CDR3 in amino acids: CASSPDPTGEQFF. For the CDR3, the DNA is TGTGCCAGCAGCCCAGACCCTACAGGTGAGCAGTTCTTC.